This entry lists 31 T cell receptor beta chains sequenced from one sample in a study of cytomegalovirus exposure and HLA in healthy donors. The PCR ran on 60 Vbeta and 13 Jbeta primers. Only in-frame clones appear in the TCRdb table, and some are missing; sequencing was by immunoSEQ multiplex PCR. The table lists about 120,000 clones, about 78% of them singletons. Sequencing was carried out using PBMCs. These receptors were obtained from a man aged 25 to 40 in good health and CMV-seronegative.

The chain uses TRBV5-1 and TRBJ2-1; D is perhaps TRBD1 (6 bases). CDR3 length: 14 amino acids. Trimming stripped 3 bases from V and 5 bases from J, with 12 bases between. CDR1 and CDR2 from the germline V gene are SGHRS and YFSETQ. The DNA for the CDR3 is TGCGCCAGCAGCTCGCAGACAGGAAACAATGAGCAGTTCTTC. Its translation is CASSSQTGNNEQFF.

The chain is built from TRBV28 and TRBJ2-7, with D possibly TRBD2 on 6 matching bases. V was clipped by 2 bases and J by 2 bases, with 19 bases between them. The CDR3 covers 17 residues. CDR1 is MDHEN and CDR2 is SYDVKM in the germline V gene. The CDR3: CASSLRAGTEGPYEQYF. CDR3 nucleotides: TGTGCCAGCAGTTTAAGGGCGGGGACGGAGGGACCCTACGAGCAGTACTTC.

The V and J genes are TRBV5-1 and TRBJ1-2; D not resolved. The V gene's germline CDR1 is SGHRS and CDR2 YFSETQ. V lost 2 bases and J 8 bases, leaving 16 bases between the germline ends. This CDR3 has 14 amino acids. The CDR3 DNA is TGCGCCAGCAGCTTTGGGCAGGCCGATGGGGGCTACACCTTC. Protein product: CASSFGQADGGYTF.

CDR3 protein: CAWRQGVNTEAFF. The CDR3 DNA is TGTGCCTGGCGACAAGGGGTGAACACTGAAGCTTTCTTT. The chain joins TRBV30 to TRBJ1-1, with D tentatively TRBD1 (5 bases). CDR1 is GTSNPN, CDR2 SVGIG, per germline (reference sequence). This CDR3 has 13 residues. V lost 5 bases and J 0 bases, leaving 10 bases between the germline ends.

The V and J genes are TRBV19 and TRBJ2-3; maybe TRBD2 (6 bases). The CDR3 extends over 15 amino acids. Germline V CDR1 and CDR2: LNHDA, SQIVND (reference sequence). Trimming took off 7 bases at V and 3 bases at J, with 17 bases between the two ends. The CDR3 bases are TGTGCCAGTACCCAAACAGCTCGGGGGACAGATACGCAGTATTTT. It translates to CASTQTARGTDTQYF.

The chain employs TRBV6-1 and TRBJ2-5; unclear D gene. Trimming stripped 7 bases from V and 2 bases from J, with 14 bases between. Germline V gene sequence: CDR1 MNHNS, CDR2 SASEGT. The CDR3 has 14 amino acids. The CDR3 nucleotides read TGTGCCAGCAATGGTAGAGGAGTTCAAGAGACCCAGTACTTC. It translates to CASNGRGVQETQYF.

The V gene is TRBV4-1, the J gene TRBJ2-2; TRBD1 aligns across 7 bases. Trimming cost V 3 bases and J 6 bases; bases outside gene matches: 7. The CDR3 length is 15 residues. Germline values: CDR1 MGHRA, CDR2 YSYEKL. DNA of the CDR3: TGCGCCAGCAGCCAGAGGACAGGCGGCCCCGGGGAGCTGTTTTTT. It yields the protein CASSQRTGGPGELFF.

This chain joins TRBV13 and TRBJ2-7, with 9 bases identical to TRBD1. Per germline, CDR1 PRHDT and CDR2 FYEKMQ (reference sequence). J gave up 2 bases and V 5 bases, and 7 bases lay outside the gene matches. The CDR3 loop spans 15 amino acids. CDR3 sequence (DNA): TGTGCCAGCAGCCGGTGGTGGGACAGGGCCTACGAGCAGTACTTC. Protein sequence: CASSRWWDRAYEQYF.

The V gene is TRBV13, the J gene TRBJ2-3; 10 bases fit TRBD2. From germline, CDR1 is PRHDT and CDR2 FYEKMQ (reference sequence). V gave up 4 bases and J gave up 0 bases; unmatched junction bases: 13. CDR3 length: 19 amino acids. In nucleotides, the CDR3 is TGTGCCAGCAGCTCCTTTAGCGGGGGGCCTTTCTCTAGCACAGATACGCAGTATTTT. It codes for CASSSFSGGPFSSTDTQYF.

This sequence joins TRBV5-8 and TRBJ1-2; no clear D. The V end lost 4 bases, the J end lost 0 bases, and 10 bases lay between the germline ends. Germline V lookup: CDR1 SGHTS, CDR2 YDEGEE. The CDR3 sequence is 14 residues long. CDR3 in amino acids: CASSPLGANYGYTF. In DNA, the CDR3 is TGTGCCAGCAGCCCGCTAGGCGCTAACTATGGCTACACCTTC.

The chain links TRBV10-2 to TRBJ1-1; 8 bases align to TRBD1. The CDR3 contains 15 residues. V lost 6 bases to trimming and J lost 7 bases; unmatched junction nucleotides: 13. Germline V gene data show CDR1 as WSHSY and CDR2 as SAAADI. CDR3: CASSITDRETGEAFF. The CDR3 DNA follows: TGCGCCAGCAGCATTACGGACAGGGAAACCGGTGAAGCTTTCTTT.

By share, this clone ranks as medium-sized. This chain links TRBV6-1 with TRBJ1-4; TRBD1 aligns across 9 bases. The junction had 8 bases not matched to a gene; V was cut back by 2 bases and J by 7 bases. The CDR3 extends over 16 amino acids. Germline CDR1 reads MNHNS; CDR2 reads SASEGT. In DNA, the CDR3 is TGTGCCAGCAGTGAAACGTCGGGACAGGGTGGTGAAAAACTGTTTTTT. It specifies CASSETSGQGGEKLFF.

This clone was observed a handful of times. V gene TRBV30 combines with J gene TRBJ2-1; 9 nucleotides match TRBD1. The junction had 3 bases not matched to a gene; V was cut back by 1 base and J by 2 bases. This CDR3 has 15 amino acids. Germline V gene lookup returns CDR1 GTSNPN and CDR2 SVGIG (reference sequence). CDR3 loop: CAWSARDRAYNEQFF. The CDR3 DNA is TGTGCCTGGAGTGCCCGGGACAGGGCCTACAATGAGCAGTTCTTC.

V usage is TRBV7-8 and J usage is TRBJ1-3; D unresolved. CDR1 is SGHVS, CDR2 FQNEAQ, per germline. V shed 1 base and J shed 0 bases, with 7 bases lying between them. The CDR3 covers 15 residues. CDR3 in DNA: TGTGCCAGCAGCTTAGAGGAGACCTCTGGAAACACCATATATTTT. It translates to CASSLEETSGNTIYF.

This clone has a handful of counts. The rearrangement links TRBV7-9 to TRBJ2-2, with 12 nucleotides matching TRBD1. V lost 5 bases and J lost 6; bases outside the gene matches: 10. The germline gives CDR1 SEHNR, CDR2 FQNEAQ (reference sequence). The CDR3 length is 17 residues. CDR3 region: CASSIPPGQGASGELFF. The CDR3, as DNA: TGTGCCAGCAGCATTCCTCCGGGACAGGGGGCATCCGGGGAGCTGTTTTTT.

V is TRBV4-1 and J is TRBJ1-1; a weak D match, TRBD1 (6 bases). In germline, CDR1 is MGHRA, CDR2 YSYEKL. The CDR3 extends over 15 amino acids. Trimming took 5 bases from V and 5 from J, leaving 18 bases between them. Here the CDR3 reads CASSFSGGLETEAFF. In DNA form, the CDR3 reads TGCGCCAGCAGCTTCTCGGGGGGGCTCGAGACTGAAGCTTTCTTT.

The V gene is TRBV15, the J gene TRBJ2-7, with unresolved D. The germline CDR1 and CDR2 sequences are LNHNV and YYDKDF (reference sequence). The CDR3 extends over 15 amino acids. Deletions cut 0 bases from V and 4 bases from J, with 13 bases between. CDR3 amino acids: CATSRDFYSIYEQYF. In nucleotides, the CDR3 is TGTGCCACCAGCAGAGATTTCTACAGCATTTACGAGCAGTACTTC.

The chain couples TRBV19 to TRBJ2-7; a weak D match, TRBD1 (6 bases). CDR3 length equals 13 residues. V lost 4 bases and J 2 bases, leaving 9 bases between the germline ends. Germline V lookup: CDR1 LNHDA, CDR2 SQIVND (reference sequence). CDR3 protein: CASSSRGTYEQYF. CDR3 in DNA: TGTGCCAGTAGTAGCAGGGGAACCTACGAGCAGTACTTC.

The chain uses TRBV19 and TRBJ2-7, with D hard to call. The germline gives CDR1 LNHDA, CDR2 SQIVND (reference sequence). V was pared by 0 bases and J by 7 bases, with 13 bases between. This CDR3 has 14 amino acids. The CDR3 nucleotides read TGTGCCAGTAGTATAGATTTCGATATCGGGGAGCAGTACTTC. This codes for CASSIDFDIGEQYF.

This chain uses TRBV11-2 with TRBJ1-5; perhaps TRBD1 as D (6 bases). This CDR3 has 15 residues. Germline loops: CDR1 SGHAT, CDR2 FQNNGV. Trimming took 4 bases from V and 6 from J, leaving 16 bases between them. The CDR3 sequence is CASSSGHKVGQPQHF. DNA of the CDR3: TGTGCCAGCAGCTCGGGACACAAAGTGGGTCAGCCCCAGCATTTT.

This clone was seen only once. The chain recombines TRBV7-2 with TRBJ2-7, with 9 nucleotides matching TRBD1. This CDR3 is built from 15 residues. The J segment lost 3 bases and the V segment lost 4 bases, leaving 7 bases of the junction unmatched. Germline lookup yields CDR1 SGHTA and CDR2 FQGNSA. The CDR3 loop reads CASSSRTGEVYEQYF. For the CDR3, the DNA is TGTGCCAGCAGCTCCAGGACAGGGGAAGTCTACGAGCAGTACTTC.

This clone was counted between two and nine times. This chain uses TRBV7-2 with TRBJ2-1; D is uncertain. The V gene lost 4 bases and the J gene lost 6 bases, with 10 bases spanning the gap. The CDR3 is 13 residues long. Germline V gene data show CDR1 as SGHTA and CDR2 as FQGNSA. CDR3 amino acids: CASSSDLTNEQFF. The CDR3 DNA is TGTGCCAGCAGCTCAGACTTGACCAATGAGCAGTTCTTC.

CDR3 nucleotides: TGTGCCAGCAGCTCAGGAGACAGGTATAATTCACCCCTCCACTTT. The encoded protein is CASSSGDRYNSPLHF. This chain links TRBV5-5 with TRBJ1-6, with D perhaps matching TRBD1 (6 bases). In germline, CDR1 is SGHKS, CDR2 YYEKEE (reference sequence). The length of the CDR3 is 15 residues. Deletions cut 3 bases from V and 4 bases from J, with 11 bases between.

The genes are TRBV6-6 and TRBJ2-1, with no clear D. The length of the CDR3 is 13 residues. V was cut by 2 bases and J by 4 bases, with 6 bases left in between. Germline lookup yields CDR1 MNHNY and CDR2 SVGAGI (reference sequence). The CDR3 DNA sequence: TGTGCCAGCAGTTACGTCCGTTACAATGAGCAGTTCTTC. The encoded protein is CASSYVRYNEQFF.

This sequence joins TRBV7-9 and TRBJ2-2; 8 bases fit TRBD2. This CDR3 is built from 14 residues. V lost 4 bases, J lost 5 bases, and 3 bases stayed unmatched. CDR1 and CDR2 from the germline V gene are SEHNR and FQNEAQ (reference sequence). For the CDR3, the DNA is TGTGCCAGCAGCTCCAGCGGGGGTACCGGGGAGCTGTTTTTT. Amino acid sequence: CASSSSGGTGELFF.

The rearrangement uses TRBV18 and TRBJ1-2, with 8 bases lining up with TRBD1. Trimming at V came to 0 bases and at J to 0 bases, leaving 6 bases not matched to a gene. CDR1 and CDR2 from the germline V gene are KGHSH and LQKENI. The CDR3 has 17 residues. CDR3 DNA sequence: TGTGCCAGCTCACCACCGTCGAGACAGGGGTCTAACTATGGCTACACCTTC. As protein: CASSPPSRQGSNYGYTF.

The CDR3, as DNA: TGTGCCAGTAGTGTTGGACTTTTCAAAGAGACCCAGTACTTC. It translates to CASSVGLFKETQYF. V and J are TRBV19 and TRBJ2-5; D may be TRBD2 (5 bases). This CDR3 has 14 residues. CDR1 LNHDA and CDR2 SQIVND come from the germline V gene (reference sequence). Trimming shortened V by 5 bases and J by 3 bases, and 13 bases separated the two germline ends.

The chain couples TRBV27 to TRBJ1-1; D is uncertain. The CDR3 has 13 amino acids. Trimming removed 2 bases from V and 1 base from J, with 5 bases in between. Germline V gives CDR1 MNHEY, CDR2 SMNVEV (reference sequence). The CDR3 coding sequence is TGTGCCAGCAGTTTAGGCACGAACACTGAAGCTTTCTTT. Encoded protein: CASSLGTNTEAFF.

This clone was detected a few times. The V and J genes are TRBV9 and TRBJ2-2; 7 nucleotides align to TRBD2. Germline V gives CDR1 SGDLS, CDR2 YYNGEE. The junction had 5 bases not matched to a gene; V was cut back by 4 bases and J by 5 bases. The CDR3 has 14 residues. The CDR3 protein is CASSPREGTGELFF. The CDR3 DNA follows: TGTGCCAGCAGCCCCAGGGAGGGAACCGGGGAGCTGTTTTTT.

The V and J genes are TRBV5-6 and TRBJ1-2; 7 positions agree with TRBD1. V was clipped by 4 bases and J by 4 bases; unmatched bases: 10. CDR1 is SGHDT, CDR2 YYEEEE, per germline. This CDR3 has 15 amino acids. CDR3 DNA sequence: TGTGCCAGCAGCCCGCGACAGGGATGGACCTATGGCTACACCTTC. Translation: CASSPRQGWTYGYTF.

V is TRBV27 and J is TRBJ2-2; a weak D match, TRBD1 (5 bases). Trimming removed 7 bases from V and 4 bases from J, with 13 bases in between. The germline CDR1 and CDR2 sequences are MNHEY and SMNVEV (reference sequence). This CDR3 is built from 14 residues. CDR3 nucleotide sequence: TGTGCCAGCACCCAACAGGACGGCACCGGGGAGCTGTTTTTT. Its protein is CASTQQDGTGELFF.